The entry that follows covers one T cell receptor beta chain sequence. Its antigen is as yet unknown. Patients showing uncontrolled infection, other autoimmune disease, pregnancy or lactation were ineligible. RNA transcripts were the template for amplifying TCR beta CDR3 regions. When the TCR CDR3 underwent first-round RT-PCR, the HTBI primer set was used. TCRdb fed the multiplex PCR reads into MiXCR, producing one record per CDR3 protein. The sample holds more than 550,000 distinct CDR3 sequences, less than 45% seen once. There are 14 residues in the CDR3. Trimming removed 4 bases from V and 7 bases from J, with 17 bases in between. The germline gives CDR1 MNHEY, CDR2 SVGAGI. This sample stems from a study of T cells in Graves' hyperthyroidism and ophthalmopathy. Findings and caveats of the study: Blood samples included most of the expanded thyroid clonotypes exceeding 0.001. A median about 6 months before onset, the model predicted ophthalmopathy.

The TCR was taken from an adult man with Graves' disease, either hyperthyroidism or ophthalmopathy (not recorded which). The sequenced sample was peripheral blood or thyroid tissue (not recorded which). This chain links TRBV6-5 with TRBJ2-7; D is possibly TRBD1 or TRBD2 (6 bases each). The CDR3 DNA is TGTGCCAGCAGTTTTAGTTACAGGGAGGAGGAGCAGTACTTC. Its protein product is CASSFSYREEEQYF.